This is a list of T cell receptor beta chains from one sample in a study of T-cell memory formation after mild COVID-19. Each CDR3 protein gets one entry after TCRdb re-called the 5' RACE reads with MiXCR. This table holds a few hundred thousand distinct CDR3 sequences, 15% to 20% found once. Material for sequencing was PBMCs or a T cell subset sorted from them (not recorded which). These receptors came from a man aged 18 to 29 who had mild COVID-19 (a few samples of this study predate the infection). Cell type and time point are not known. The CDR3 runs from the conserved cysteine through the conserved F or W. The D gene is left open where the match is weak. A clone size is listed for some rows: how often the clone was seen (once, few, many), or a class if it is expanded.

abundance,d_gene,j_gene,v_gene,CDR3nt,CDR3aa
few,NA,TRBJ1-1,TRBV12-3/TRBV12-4,NA,CASSSSRTANTEAFF
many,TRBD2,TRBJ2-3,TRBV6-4,TGTGCCAGCAGTGAAGGAGCGGGGGCCGCAGATACGCAGTATTTT,CASSEGAGAADTQYF
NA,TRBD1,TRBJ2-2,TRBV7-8,TGTGCCAGCAGCCTCAGGGGGTGGAACACCGGGGAGCTGTTTTTT,CASSLRGWNTGELFF
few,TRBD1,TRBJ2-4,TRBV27,TGTGCCAGCAGTTCCCACGACAGGGCCGGCATTCAGTACTTC,CASSSHDRAGIQYF
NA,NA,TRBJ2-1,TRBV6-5,TGTGCCAGCAGCCCGGTCAGGATTTCTCCCTACAATGAGCAGTTCTTC,CASSPVRISPYNEQFF
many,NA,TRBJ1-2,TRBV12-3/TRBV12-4,TGTGCCAGCAGCGCTGACGGGCTCTATGGCTACACCTTC,CASSADGLYGYTF
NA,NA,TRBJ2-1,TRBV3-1,TGTGCCAGCAGCCAAGATACTAGGGAACATGAGCAGTTCTTC,CASSQDTREHEQFF
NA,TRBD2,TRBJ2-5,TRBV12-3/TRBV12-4,TGTGCCAGCACTCCTGGACTAGCGGGGTCGCCAGTGGGCCAGTACTTC,CASTPGLAGSPVGQYF
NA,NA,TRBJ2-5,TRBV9,TGTGCCAGCAGCGTAGGGACCCCTAATGGAGGATACCAAGAGACCCAGTACTTC,CASSVGTPNGGYQETQYF
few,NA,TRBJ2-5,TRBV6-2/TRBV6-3,TGTGCCATTCAGGCGCCCCAAGAGACCCAGTACTTC,CAIQAPQETQYF
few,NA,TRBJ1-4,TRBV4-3,TGCGCCAGCAGCCATTCGGTCCCAACTAATGAAAAACTGTTTTTT,CASSHSVPTNEKLFF
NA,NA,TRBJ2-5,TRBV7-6,TGTGCCAGCAGCTCTGGACTACAAGAGACCCAGTACTTC,CASSSGLQETQYF
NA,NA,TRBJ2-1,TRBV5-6,TGTGCCAGCAGCCCACGCACTAGCTCCAATGAGCAGTTCTTC,CASSPRTSSNEQFF
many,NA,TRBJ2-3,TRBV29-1,TGCAGCGTTGACGACAGCATCTCAACAGATACGCAGTATTTT,CSVDDSISTDTQYF
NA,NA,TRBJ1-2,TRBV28,TGTGCCAGCTCAGTACTCCCAGCTCCCCCCTATGGCTACACCTTC,CASSVLPAPPYGYTF
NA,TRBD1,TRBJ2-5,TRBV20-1,TGCAGTGCCCAGACAGGGGTGCGAGAGACCCAGTACTTC,CSAQTGVRETQYF
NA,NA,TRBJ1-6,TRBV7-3,TGTGCCAGCCGTGTTGACTATAATTCACCCCTCCACTTT,CASRVDYNSPLHF
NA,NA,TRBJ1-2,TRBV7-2,TGTGCCAGCAGCTTAGCGGAGGCGTTAGCTAACTATGGCTACACCTTC,CASSLAEALANYGYTF
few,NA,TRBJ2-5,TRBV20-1,TGCAGTGCTAGTATGGCTAACGAGGAGACCCAGTACTTC,CSASMANEETQYF
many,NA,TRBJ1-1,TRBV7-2,TGTGCCAGCAGCTTCCAATGGAACACTGAAGCTTTCTTT,CASSFQWNTEAFF
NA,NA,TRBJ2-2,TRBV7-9,TGTGCCAGCAGCCGACCCAGTCCGACCGGGGAGCTGTTTTTT,CASSRPSPTGELFF
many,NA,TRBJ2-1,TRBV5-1,TGCGCCAGCAGCCGCCCACAGGGAGACAATGAGCAGTTCTTC,CASSRPQGDNEQFF
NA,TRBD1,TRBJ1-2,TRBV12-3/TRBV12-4,TGTGCCAGCAGTTTAGGCCCTATGACAGGGCCTAACTATGGCTACACCTTC,CASSLGPMTGPNYGYTF
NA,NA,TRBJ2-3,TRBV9,TGTGCCAGCAGCGTAGAGGGCAGGGTCGCAGATACGCAGTATTTT,CASSVEGRVADTQYF
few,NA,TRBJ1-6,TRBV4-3,TGCGCCAGCAGCCAGGAGGGGGGTTCACCCCTCCACTTT,CASSQEGGSPLHF
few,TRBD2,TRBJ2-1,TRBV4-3,TGCGCCAGCCAGGGGCGTCTAGCGGGGGGCAATGAGCAGTTCTTC,CASQGRLAGGNEQFF
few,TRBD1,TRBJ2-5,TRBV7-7,TGTGCTAGCAGCTTCGGGACAGACGAACAAGAGACCCAGTACTTC,CASSFGTDEQETQYF
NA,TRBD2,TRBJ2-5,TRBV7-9,TGTGCCAGCAGCCGCCCTAGCGGGGGGGGAGTCGGAGAGACCCAGTACTTC,CASSRPSGGGVGETQYF
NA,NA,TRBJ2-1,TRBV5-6,TGTGCCAGCAGCGGACTACTAGGAGAGGCGCAGTTCTTC,CASSGLLGEAQFF
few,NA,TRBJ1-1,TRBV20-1,TGCAGTGCTAGAGATGACGGGGCAAGCACTGAAGCTTTCTTT,CSARDDGASTEAFF
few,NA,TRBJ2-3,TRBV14,TGTGCCAGCAGCCGGGGGGGCACGCAGTATTTT,CASSRGGTQYF
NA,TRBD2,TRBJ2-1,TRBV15,TGTGCCACCAGAGCACCGGGACTAGTGAACAATGAGCAGTTCTTC,CATRAPGLVNNEQFF
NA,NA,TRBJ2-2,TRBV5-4,TGTGCCAGCAGCCCAGGCCTGGTGAACACCGGGGAGCTGTTTTTT,CASSPGLVNTGELFF
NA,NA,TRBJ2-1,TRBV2,TGTGCCAGCAGTGGGCCGGGGAACAATGAGCAGTTCTTC,CASSGPGNNEQFF
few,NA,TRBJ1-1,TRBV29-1,TGCAGCGTTGGGACGAACACTGAAGCTTTCTTT,CSVGTNTEAFF
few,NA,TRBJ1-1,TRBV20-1,TGCAGTGCTAGAGATCCTTTATGGGGGAACACTGAAGCTTTCTTT,CSARDPLWGNTEAFF
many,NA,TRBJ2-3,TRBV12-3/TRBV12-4,TGTGCCAGCAGCAAAATAGATCCCACAGATACGCAGTATTTT,CASSKIDPTDTQYF
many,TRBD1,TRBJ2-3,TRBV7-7,TGTGCCAGCAGCTCCGGACAGGCTACAGATACGCAGTATTTT,CASSSGQATDTQYF
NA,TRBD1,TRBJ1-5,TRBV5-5,TGTGCCAGCAGCCAATCCTTTCTCCGGGACAGGGGGATCAATCAGCCCCAGCATTTT,CASSQSFLRDRGINQPQHF
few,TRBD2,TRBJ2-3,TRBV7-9,TGTGCCAGCAGCACCCCTGGGGACTACCGGAATTTT,CASSTPGDYRNF
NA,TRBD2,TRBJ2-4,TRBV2,TGTGCCAGCAGTGAGGGGGGGATAAGCAAAAACATTCAGTACTTC,CASSEGGISKNIQYF
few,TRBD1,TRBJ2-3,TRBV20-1,TGCAGTGCTAGGCCCCGGGACAGGGTGTGGTCAGATACGCAGTATTTT,CSARPRDRVWSDTQYF
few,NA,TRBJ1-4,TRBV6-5,TGTGCCAGCAGACTACAGGGCTCGATTAATGAAAAACTGTTTTTT,CASRLQGSINEKLFF
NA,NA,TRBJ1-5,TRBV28,TGTGCCAGCAGTCCGACAGGCGCAGGTCAGCCCCAGCATTTT,CASSPTGAGQPQHF
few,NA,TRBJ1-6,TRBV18,TGTGCCAGCTCACCAGGGGTTAATTCACCCCTCCACTTT,CASSPGVNSPLHF
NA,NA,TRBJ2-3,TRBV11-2,TGTGCCAGCAGCTCGGGCAGGGAGATCACAGATACGCAGTATTTT,CASSSGREITDTQYF
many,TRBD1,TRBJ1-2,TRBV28,TGTGCCAGCAGCACCCCCGGACAGGGTTATGGCTACACCTTC,CASSTPGQGYGYTF
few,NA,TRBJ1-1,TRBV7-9,TGTGCCAGCAGCTTAGGGCAGGGCAATGAAGCTTTCTTT,CASSLGQGNEAFF
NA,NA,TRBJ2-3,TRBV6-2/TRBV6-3,TGTGCCAGCAGCGACTTGGCAGATACGCAGTATTTT,CASSDLADTQYF